This T cell receptor beta chain stems from a study of beta chain features in type 1 diabetes. Investigators reverse transcribed all isolated RNA, so they sequenced expressed TCRB transcripts. Profiling relied on immunoSEQ multiplex PCR, and the TCRdb table lists in-frame clones only, not all of them. The table includes roughly 500,000 clones, about 10% detected once. The CDR3 totals 13 residues. V shed 2 bases and J shed 2 bases, with 6 bases lying between them. From germline, CDR1 is KGHSH and CDR2 LQKENI. The authors sorted CD4+ naive, central memory, regulatory and stem cell-like memory cells via CD45RO/CCR7/CD25/CD127/CD95/CD27. Sorted populations all exceeded 95% purity.

The gene calls are TRBV18 and TRBJ1-2; unclear D gene. Sequencing input: naive CD4+ T cells from blood. This clonotype originated in a woman younger than 30 in good health. In DNA, the CDR3 is TGTGCCAGCTCACCAGACAAGAACTATGGCTACACCTTC. It translates to CASSPDKNYGYTF. Based on the CDR3 plus reference TRBV18 and TRBJ1-2, the full variable domain is NAGVMQNPRHLVRRRGQEARLRCSPMKGHSHVYWYRQLPEEGLKFMVYLQKENIIDESGMPKERFSAEFPKEGPSILRIQQVVRGDSAAYFCASSPDKNYGYTFGSGTRLTVV.